Listed here is a single T cell receptor beta chain. No antigen is known for it. The sample comes from a study of glioma-infiltrating T cells after dendritic cell vaccination. Patients had residual fresh-frozen tumor tissue and more than two years of survival data. This table comes from immunoSEQ multiplex PCR, and its TCRdb copy is limited to in-frame clones, with some not included. The sample lists roughly 80,000 clones, roughly 90% occurring once. Points from the study as a whole: Longer survival after dendritic cell vaccination followed higher pretreatment TIL content. Survival was not directly related to TCR clonality in these patients.

The TCR was taken from a human donor with glioblastoma. This material consisted of blood, taken before dendritic cell vaccination.

The CDR3 reads CASSGTGTGGANYGYTF. DNA of the CDR3: TGTGCCAGCAGCGGGACCGGGACAGGGGGCGCCAACTATGGCTACACCTTC. The rearrangement joins TRBV5-4 to TRBJ1-2, with TRBD1 identical over 12 bases. Germline values: CDR1 SGHNT, CDR2 YYREEE (reference sequence). V dropped 4 bases and J dropped 2; count of bases not matched to a gene: 9. The CDR3 is made up of 17 amino acids.